The 6 T cell receptor beta chains below come from one sample, sequenced in a study of blood T cell repertoires in COVID-19. TCRdb keeps only in-frame clones here, not all; method: immunoSEQ multiplex PCR. Of around 88,000 clones listed, roughly 80% are singletons. Sequencing used peripheral blood. The receptors were gathered from a woman older than 75 with acute or convalescent COVID-19.

The chain links TRBV14 to TRBJ2-5; TRBD2 matches 8 bases. The germline V gene encodes CDR1 SGHDN and CDR2 FVKESK. After removal of 2 bases from V and 2 bases from J, the junction contained 7 bases not matched to a gene. This CDR3 has 16 amino acids. For the CDR3, the DNA is TGTGCCAGCAGCCAATTGAGCGGGGGATTACAAGAGACCCAGTACTTC. Its protein product is CASSQLSGGLQETQYF.

The rearrangement uses TRBV6-6 and TRBJ2-7, with unresolved D. The CDR3 consists of 14 residues. The ends were cut back, 6 bases at V and 0 bases at J, with 12 bases in the middle. Germline V gene sequence: CDR1 MNHNY, CDR2 SVGAGI (reference sequence). The CDR3 DNA sequence: TGTGCCAGCAGATCGACAACCGTCTCCTACGAGCAGTACGTC. It is translated as CASRSTTVSYEQYV.

The genes are TRBV28 and TRBJ1-2; 8 nucleotides agree with TRBD1. The V gene's germline CDR1 is MDHEN and CDR2 SYDVKM. V trimming: 6 bases; J trimming: 8 bases; junction bases outside the gene matches: 11. The CDR3 totals 14 residues. CDR3 DNA: TGTGCCAGCAGCTCGGGACAGGCTGACTGGGGCTACACCTTC. Its protein is CASSSGQADWGYTF.

Worth noting for this clone: This same CDR3 is encoded by further DNA sequences in the sample. The genes are TRBV2 and TRBJ2-2; a possible D gene is TRBD1 (5 bases). Trimming cost V 4 bases and J 0 bases, with 9 bases left between them. The CDR3 contains 15 residues. CDR1 SNHLY and CDR2 FYNNEI come from the germline V gene. Here the CDR3 DNA reads TGTGCCAGCAGTGCAAGGGGCCCGAACACCGGGGAGCTGTTTTTT. This gives the protein CASSARGPNTGELFF.

This sequence joins TRBV4-3 and TRBJ2-5; unclear D gene. The V end was cut by 1 base, the J end by 2 bases, with 11 bases between. This CDR3 contains 15 residues. Per germline, CDR1 LGHNA and CDR2 YSLEER. CDR3 loop: CASSQGQGVQETQYF. The CDR3 DNA reads TGCGCCAGCAGCCAAGGGCAAGGAGTTCAAGAGACCCAGTACTTC.

V usage is TRBV4-1 and J usage is TRBJ2-2, with 13 bases identical to TRBD2. V lost 4 bases to trimming and J lost 3 bases; unmatched junction nucleotides: 2. The germline CDR1 and CDR2 sequences are MGHRA and YSYEKL. This CDR3 region has 16 residues. The CDR3 region is CASSLGLAGDTGELFF. As DNA, the CDR3 is TGCGCCAGCAGCCTTGGACTAGCGGGGGACACCGGGGAGCTGTTTTTT.